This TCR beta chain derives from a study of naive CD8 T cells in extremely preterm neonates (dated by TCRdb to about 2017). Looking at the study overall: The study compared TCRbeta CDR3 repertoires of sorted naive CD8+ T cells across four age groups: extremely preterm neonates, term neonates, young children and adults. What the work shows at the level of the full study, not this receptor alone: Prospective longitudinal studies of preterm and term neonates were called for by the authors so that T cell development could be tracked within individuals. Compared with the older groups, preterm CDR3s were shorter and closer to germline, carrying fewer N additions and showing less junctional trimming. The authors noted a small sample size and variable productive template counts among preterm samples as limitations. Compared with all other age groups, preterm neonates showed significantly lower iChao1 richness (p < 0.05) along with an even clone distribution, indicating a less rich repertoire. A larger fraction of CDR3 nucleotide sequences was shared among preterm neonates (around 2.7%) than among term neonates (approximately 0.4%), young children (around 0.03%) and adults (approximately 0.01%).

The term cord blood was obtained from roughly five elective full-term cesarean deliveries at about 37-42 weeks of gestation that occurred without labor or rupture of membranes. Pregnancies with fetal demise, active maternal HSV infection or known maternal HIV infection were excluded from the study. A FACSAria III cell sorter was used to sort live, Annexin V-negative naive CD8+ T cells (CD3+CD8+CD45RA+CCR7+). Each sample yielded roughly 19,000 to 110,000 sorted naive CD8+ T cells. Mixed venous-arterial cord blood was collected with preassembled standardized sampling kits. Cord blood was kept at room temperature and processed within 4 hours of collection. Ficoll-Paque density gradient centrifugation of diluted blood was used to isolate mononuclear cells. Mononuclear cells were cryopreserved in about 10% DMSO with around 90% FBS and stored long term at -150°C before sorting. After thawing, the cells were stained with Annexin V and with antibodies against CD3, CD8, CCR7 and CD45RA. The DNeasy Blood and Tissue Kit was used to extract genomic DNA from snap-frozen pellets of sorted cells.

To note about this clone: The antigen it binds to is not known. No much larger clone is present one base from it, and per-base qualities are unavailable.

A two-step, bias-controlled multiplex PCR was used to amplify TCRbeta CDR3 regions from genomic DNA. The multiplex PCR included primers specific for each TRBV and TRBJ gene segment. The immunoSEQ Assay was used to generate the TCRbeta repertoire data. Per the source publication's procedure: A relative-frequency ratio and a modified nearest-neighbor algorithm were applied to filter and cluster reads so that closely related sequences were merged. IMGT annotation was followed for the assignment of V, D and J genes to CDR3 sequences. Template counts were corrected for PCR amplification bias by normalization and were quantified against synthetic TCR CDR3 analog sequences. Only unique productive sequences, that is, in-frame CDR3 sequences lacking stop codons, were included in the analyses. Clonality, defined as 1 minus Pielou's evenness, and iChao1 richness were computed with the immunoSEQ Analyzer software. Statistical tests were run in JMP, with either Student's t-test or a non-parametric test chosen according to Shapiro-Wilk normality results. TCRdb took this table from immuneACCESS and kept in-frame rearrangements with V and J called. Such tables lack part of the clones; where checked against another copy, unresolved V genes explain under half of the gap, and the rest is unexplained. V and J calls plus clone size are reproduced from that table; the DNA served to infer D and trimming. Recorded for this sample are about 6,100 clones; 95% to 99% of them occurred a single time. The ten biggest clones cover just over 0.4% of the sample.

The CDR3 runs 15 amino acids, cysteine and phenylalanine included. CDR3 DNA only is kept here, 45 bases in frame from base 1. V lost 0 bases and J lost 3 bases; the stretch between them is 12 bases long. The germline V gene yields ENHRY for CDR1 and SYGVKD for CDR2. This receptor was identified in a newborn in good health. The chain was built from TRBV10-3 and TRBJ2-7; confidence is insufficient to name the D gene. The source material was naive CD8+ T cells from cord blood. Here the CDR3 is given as CAISESNQRLYEQYF. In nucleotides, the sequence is TGTGCCATCAGTGAGTCGAACCAGCGCCTCTACGAGCAGTACTTC.